This TCR beta chain originates from a study of T cell changes during pregnancy in multiple sclerosis. V lost 4 bases and J lost 0; bases outside the gene matches: 3. The CDR3 consists of 14 residues. Germline loops: CDR1 SGHNT, CDR2 YYREEE (reference sequence). This clone was counted once. Within the sample, other DNA sequences also encode this same CDR3. TCRdb keeps only in-frame clones here, not all; method: immunoSEQ multiplex PCR. Of about 75,000 clones listed, 94% were seen once; the top ten hold roughly 0.14%. The sample consisted of CD4+ T cells from peripheral blood mononuclear cells, taken after pregnancy. The origin of this receptor is a female donor with multiple sclerosis, enrolled in a pregnancy study. V gene TRBV5-4 combines with J gene TRBJ1-2; the match to TRBD1 covers 7 bases. The CDR3 nucleotides are TGTGCCAGCAGCCTAGGACAGGCTAACTATGGCTACACCTTC. Translating gives CASSLGQANYGYTF.